Listed below are T cell receptor beta chains from one sample, sequenced in a study of shared clonotypes between healthy human individuals. Clones were read by immunoSEQ multiplex PCR, and TCRdb kept only the in-frame ones, dropping some. The sample lists some 660,000 clones; 73% were seen once. The sample was memory CD4+ T cells sorted from blood. These receptors were collected from a woman aged 30 to 39 in good health. Each CDR3 is given with its conserved first and last residue. D genes are given only for firm matches. For some rows the clone size is stated as once, few or many, or as a class when expanded; others skip it.

abundance	v_gene	j_gene	d_gene	CDR3nt	CDR3aa
-	TRBV7-9	TRBJ2-5	TRBD2	TGTGCCAGCAGCGGACTAGCGGGAGATCGAGGGCAAGAGACCCAGTACTTC	CASSGLAGDRGQETQYF
-	TRBV2	TRBJ1-5	TRBD1	TGTGCCAGCAGTCAGGGGGGAAGTGGCAATCAGCCCCAGCATTTT	CASSQGGSGNQPQHF
-	TRBV7-3	TRBJ2-2	TRBD2	TGTGCCAGCAGCTTAACGAGGGCTAGCGGGAAGGTCGGGGAGCTGTTTTTT	CASSLTRASGKVGELFF
-	TRBV7-2	TRBJ1-4	-	TGTGCCAGCAGCACCCAGAGGGATGAAAAACTGTTTTTT	CASSTQRDEKLFF
once	TRBV28	TRBJ1-1	-	TGTGCCAGCAGTTTTGGCAGGGGAGTTTACGCTGAAGCTTTCTTT	CASSFGRGVYAEAFF
-	TRBV6-6	TRBJ1-2	-	TGTGCCAGCAGCTCTGACAGGAATGTAGGCTACACCTTC	CASSSDRNVGYTF
-	TRBV5-1	TRBJ1-3	TRBD1	TGCGCCAGCAGCTTACAGGGGGCGTCTGGAAACACCATATATTTT	CASSLQGASGNTIYF
-	TRBV10-3	TRBJ1-5	TRBD1	TGTGCCATCAGTGCGGGACAGCAGGAACAGCCCCAGCATTTT	CAISAGQQEQPQHF
few	TRBV27	TRBJ2-1	TRBD2	TGTGCCAGCAGACCAACACTAGCGGAAAGCTCCTACAATGAGCAGTTCTTC	CASRPTLAESSYNEQFF
-	TRBV5-1	TRBJ2-7	-	TGCGCCAGCAGCCTTCAAAGGTTAAAAGGCATCCGCGAGCAGTACTTC	CASSLQRLKGIREQYF
few	TRBV7-2	TRBJ2-1	-	TGTGCCAGCAGCTTAGGGGGTCAAAACTACAATGAGCAGTTCTTC	CASSLGGQNYNEQFF
-	TRBV7-8	TRBJ1-5	-	TGTGCCAGCAGCCGGACAGATAATCAGCCCCAGCATTTT	CASSRTDNQPQHF
-	TRBV6-1	TRBJ2-7	-	TGTGCCAGCAGAAGGACAGCCCGGAGCGAGCAGTACTTC	CASRRTARSEQYF
many	TRBV6-5	TRBJ2-5	TRBD1	TGTGCCAGCAGGGGACAGGGTAAAGAGACCCAGTACTTC	CASRGQGKETQYF
once	TRBV10-1	TRBJ1-5	-	TGCGCCAGCAGTGAGGGTGCAGCCAATCAGCCCCAGCATTTT	CASSEGAANQPQHF
-	TRBV27	TRBJ2-2	-	TGTGCCAGCACTCCTGCGGGACGAAACACCGGGGAGCTGTTTTTT	CASTPAGRNTGELFF
-	TRBV29-1	TRBJ1-4	TRBD1	TGCAGCGTCTCACAGGGGGCTAATGAAAAACTGTTTTTT	CSVSQGANEKLFF